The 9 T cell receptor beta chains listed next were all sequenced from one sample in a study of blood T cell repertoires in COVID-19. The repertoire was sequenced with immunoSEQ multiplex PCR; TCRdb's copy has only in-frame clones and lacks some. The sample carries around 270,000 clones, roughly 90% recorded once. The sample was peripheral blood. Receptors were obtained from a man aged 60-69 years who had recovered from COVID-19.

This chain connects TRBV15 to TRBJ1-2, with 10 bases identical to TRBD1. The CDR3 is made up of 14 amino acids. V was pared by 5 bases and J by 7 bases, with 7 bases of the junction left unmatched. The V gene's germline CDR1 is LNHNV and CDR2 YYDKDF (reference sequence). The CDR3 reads CATSVDRGRFGYTF. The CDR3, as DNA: TGTGCCACCAGCGTCGACAGGGGGCGTTTTGGCTACACCTTC. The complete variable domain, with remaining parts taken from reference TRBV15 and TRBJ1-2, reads DAMVIQNPRYQVTQFGKPVTLSCSQTLNHNVMYWYQQKSSQAPKLLFHYYDKDFNNEADTPDNFQSRRPNTSFCFLDIRSPGLGDTAMYLCATSVDRGRFGYTFGSGTRLTVV.

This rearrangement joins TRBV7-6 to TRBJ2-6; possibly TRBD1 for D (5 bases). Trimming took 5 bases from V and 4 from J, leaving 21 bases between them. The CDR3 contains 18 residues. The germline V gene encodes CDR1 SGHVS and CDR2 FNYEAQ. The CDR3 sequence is CASSPTVGGISGANVLTF. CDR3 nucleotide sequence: TGTGCCAGCAGCCCGACAGTCGGTGGCATCTCAGGGGCCAACGTCCTGACTTTC.

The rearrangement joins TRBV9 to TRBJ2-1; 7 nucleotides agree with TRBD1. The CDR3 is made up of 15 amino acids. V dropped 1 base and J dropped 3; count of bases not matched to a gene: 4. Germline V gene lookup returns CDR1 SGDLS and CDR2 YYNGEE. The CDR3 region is CASSVKGASYNEQFF. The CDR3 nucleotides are TGTGCCAGCAGCGTAAAGGGGGCCAGCTACAATGAGCAGTTCTTC. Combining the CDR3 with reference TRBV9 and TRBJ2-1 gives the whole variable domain DSGVTQTPKHLITATGQRVTLRCSPRSGDLSVYWYQQSLDQGLQFLIQYYNGEERAKGNILERFSAQQFPDLHSELNLSSLELGDSALYFCASSVKGASYNEQFFGPGTRLTVL.

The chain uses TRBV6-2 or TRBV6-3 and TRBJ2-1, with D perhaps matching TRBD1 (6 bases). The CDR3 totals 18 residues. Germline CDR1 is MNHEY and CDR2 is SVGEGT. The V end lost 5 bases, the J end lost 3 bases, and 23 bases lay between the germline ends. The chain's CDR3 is CASSTTGHGPRGYNEQFF. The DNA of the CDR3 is TGTGCCAGCAGTACGACGGGACATGGGCCAAGAGGCTACAATGAGCAGTTCTTC.

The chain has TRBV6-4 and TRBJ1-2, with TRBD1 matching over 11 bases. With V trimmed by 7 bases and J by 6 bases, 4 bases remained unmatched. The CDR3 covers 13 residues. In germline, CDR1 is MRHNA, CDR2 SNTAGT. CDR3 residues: CASKGQGADGYTF. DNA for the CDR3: TGTGCCAGCAAAGGACAGGGGGCGGATGGCTACACCTTC.

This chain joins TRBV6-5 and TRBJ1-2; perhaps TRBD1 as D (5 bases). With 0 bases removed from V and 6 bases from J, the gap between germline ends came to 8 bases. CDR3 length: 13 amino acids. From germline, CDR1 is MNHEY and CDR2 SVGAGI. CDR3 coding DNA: TGTGCCAGCAGTTACTCGGCGGGGGATGGCTACACCTTC. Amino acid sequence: CASSYSAGDGYTF.

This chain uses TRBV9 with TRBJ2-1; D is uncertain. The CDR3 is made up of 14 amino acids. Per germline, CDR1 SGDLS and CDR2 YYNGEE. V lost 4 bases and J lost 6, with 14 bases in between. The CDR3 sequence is CASSPPGLGNEQFF. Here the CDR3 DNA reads TGTGCCAGCAGCCCACCAGGTTTAGGCAATGAGCAGTTCTTC.

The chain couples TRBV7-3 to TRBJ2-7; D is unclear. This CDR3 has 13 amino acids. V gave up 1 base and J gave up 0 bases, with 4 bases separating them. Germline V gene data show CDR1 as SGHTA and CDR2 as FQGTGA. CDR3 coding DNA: TGTGCCAGCAGCTTAATAGCCTCCTACGAGCAGTACTTC. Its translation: CASSLIASYEQYF.

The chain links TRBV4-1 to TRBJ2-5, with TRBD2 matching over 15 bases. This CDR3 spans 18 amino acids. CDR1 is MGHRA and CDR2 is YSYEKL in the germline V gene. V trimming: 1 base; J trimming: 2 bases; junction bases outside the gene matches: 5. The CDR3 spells CASSQGGLAGGIQETQYF. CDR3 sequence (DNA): TGCGCCAGCAGCCAAGGGGGACTAGCGGGGGGCATTCAAGAGACCCAGTACTTC.